This entry lists 6 T cell receptor beta chains sequenced from one sample in a study of OX40 agonist ivuxolimab in advanced cancers. The assay was immunoSEQ multiplex PCR, and TCRdb's table has in-frame clones only and misses some. The sample holds about 61,000 clones, roughly nine tenths seen once. The specimen was CD4+ or CD8+ T cells sorted from blood, collected in a trial of the OX40 agonist ivuxolimab. The origin of the receptors is an adult with an advanced solid tumor such as melanoma, head and neck, liver or kidney cancer.

V gene TRBV7-9 combines with J gene TRBJ1-1, with TRBD1 as a possible D gene (6 bases). The CDR3 loop spans 16 amino acids. Trimming took 6 bases from V and 2 from J, leaving 19 bases between them. Germline CDR1 reads SEHNR; CDR2 reads FQNEAQ (reference sequence). The CDR3 here is CASSSPTGLANTEAFF. CDR3 nucleotides: TGTGCCAGCAGTTCGCCCACAGGGCTAGCTAACACTGAAGCTTTCTTT. Full variable domain (outside the CDR3, taken from reference TRBV7-9 and TRBJ1-1): DTGVSQNPRHKITKRGQNVTFRCDPISEHNRLYWYRQTLGQGPEFLTYFQNEAQLEKSRLLSDRFSAERPKGSFSTLEIQRTEQGDSAMYLCASSSPTGLANTEAFFGQGTRLTVV.

The chain recombines TRBV18 with TRBJ1-1, with unresolved D. CDR3 length: 13 residues. Germline V gene sequence: CDR1 KGHSH, CDR2 LQKENI. Trimming left V 3 bases short and J 1 base short, with 6 bases between. CDR3 DNA: TGTGCCAGCTCACCTCTTTCGAACACTGAAGCTTTCTTT. It yields the protein CASSPLSNTEAFF.

The gene calls are TRBV5-5 and TRBJ1-2; 11 bases are shared with TRBD1. The CDR3 totals 14 residues. From germline, CDR1 is SGHKS and CDR2 YYEKEE (reference sequence). After removal of 4 bases from V and 8 bases from J, the junction contained 7 bases not matched to a gene. The CDR3 spells CASSVLGQGDGYTF. As DNA, the CDR3 is TGTGCCAGCAGCGTACTGGGACAGGGGGACGGCTACACCTTC.

The rearrangement uses TRBV5-1 and TRBJ2-5; TRBD1 matches 9 bases. The CDR3 consists of 17 residues. The trim removed 4 bases at V and 2 bases at J, leaving 12 bases unmatched. Germline lookup yields CDR1 SGHRS and CDR2 YFSETQ. CDR3: CASSPLPGDRDQETQYF. The CDR3 DNA follows: TGCGCCAGCAGCCCGCTTCCCGGGGACAGGGATCAAGAGACCCAGTACTTC.

The V and J genes are TRBV27 and TRBJ1-2; perhaps TRBD1 as D (6 bases). Germline V gene sequence: CDR1 MNHEY, CDR2 SMNVEV (reference sequence). The CDR3 sequence is 16 residues long. Trimming cost V 1 base and J 7 bases, with 19 bases left between them. This CDR3 reads CASSLLTGPLPAGYTF. In DNA, the CDR3 is TGTGCCAGCAGTTTATTGACAGGTCCCCTGCCAGCTGGCTACACCTTC.

Note on this clone: Other nucleotide sequences from this sample produce the same CDR3. The rearrangement joins TRBV11-2 to TRBJ2-7, with 8 bases aligning to TRBD1. The germline V gene encodes CDR1 SGHAT and CDR2 FQNNGV. The CDR3 spans 13 residues. The V segment lost 5 bases and the J segment 2 bases; nucleotides outside the gene matches: 2. CDR3 protein: CASSPDRAYEQYF. CDR3 coding DNA: TGTGCCAGCAGCCCGGACAGGGCCTACGAGCAGTACTTC.